These 9 T cell receptor beta chains were all obtained from the same sample, sequenced in a study of cytomegalovirus exposure and HLA in healthy donors. The PCR was carried out with 60 Vbeta primers and 13 Jbeta primers. TCRdb keeps only in-frame clones here, not all; method: immunoSEQ multiplex PCR. The profile shows 90,000 to 120,000 clones, 60% to 75% of them singletons. The sample comprised PBMCs. These TCRs come from a young man in good health and CMV-seronegative.

This clone was seen only a few times. The chain uses TRBV30 and TRBJ2-7; 7 nucleotides agree with TRBD2. The V and J ends lost 3 bases and 9 bases, in that order; junction bases with no gene match: 11. Germline values: CDR1 GTSNPN, CDR2 SVGIG (reference sequence). This CDR3 is 13 amino acids long. The CDR3 DNA is TGTGCCTGGAGCCTCCCGGGGAGGGACGGGCAGTACTTC. It encodes CAWSLPGRDGQYF.

The rearrangement links TRBV5-1 to TRBJ2-3; tentatively, D is TRBD2 (6 bases). Per germline, CDR1 SGHRS and CDR2 YFSETQ. The V end was cut by 4 bases, the J end by 0 bases, with 15 bases between. This CDR3 is 16 amino acids long. CDR3 loop: CASSTDGTPSTDTQYF. The CDR3 region has the DNA TGCGCCAGCAGCACAGACGGGACTCCTAGCACAGATACGCAGTATTTT.

The genes are TRBV28 and TRBJ1-2; D gene unclear. Germline CDR1 reads MDHEN; CDR2 reads SYDVKM. V dropped 2 bases and J dropped 6 bases, with 10 bases sitting between them. The CDR3 contains 13 residues. The CDR3 spells CASSLGGPDGYTF. DNA for the CDR3: TGTGCCAGCAGTTTAGGAGGTCCCGATGGCTACACCTTC.

The chain recombines TRBV6-4 with TRBJ1-3, with D possibly TRBD1 on 5 matching bases. The CDR3 length is 15 residues. With 2 bases removed from V and 2 bases from J, the gap between germline ends came to 10 bases. Germline assignment: CDR1 MRHNA and CDR2 SNTAGT. The CDR3 coding sequence is TGTGCCAGCAGTGACCCGGGGGATACTGGAAACACCATATATTTT. This sequence encodes CASSDPGDTGNTIYF.

Of note for this clone: This sample also contains other DNA sequences that code for the same CDR3. The genes are TRBV5-1 and TRBJ2-2, with 8 nucleotides matching TRBD2. From germline, CDR1 is SGHRS and CDR2 YFSETQ. V shed 2 bases and J 2 bases; nucleotides not matched to a gene: 2. This CDR3 comprises 15 residues. CDR3 bases: TGCGCCAGCAGCTTCCTAGCGGGTAACACCGGGGAGCTGTTTTTT. It codes for CASSFLAGNTGELFF.

The V and J genes are TRBV9 and TRBJ2-6; 9 nucleotides match TRBD1. The CDR3 spans 18 residues. Per germline, CDR1 SGDLS and CDR2 YYNGEE. V lost 3 bases to trimming and J lost 2 bases; unmatched junction nucleotides: 9. CDR3 loop: CASSDRDRDSPGANVLTF. CDR3 DNA sequence: TGTGCCAGCAGCGACCGGGACAGGGATTCTCCTGGGGCCAACGTCCTGACTTTC.

The chain is built from TRBV7-9 and TRBJ2-7; D is perhaps TRBD2 (5 bases). V lost 6 bases to trimming and J lost 5 bases, with 14 bases between them. Germline loops: CDR1 SEHNR, CDR2 FQNEAQ (reference sequence). The CDR3 runs 13 residues. CDR3 nucleotides: TGTGCCAGCAGGTACATGGGGAGCGACGAGCAGTACTTC. This sequence encodes CASRYMGSDEQYF. Full variable domain (outside the CDR3, taken from reference TRBV7-9 and TRBJ2-7): DTGVSQNPRHKITKRGQNVTFRCDPISEHNRLYWYRQTLGQGPEFLTYFQNEAQLEKSRLLSDRFSAERPKGSFSTLEIQRTEQGDSAMYLCASRYMGSDEQYFGPGTRLTVT.

This clone was seen a single time. The V gene is TRBV10-1, the J gene TRBJ2-5, with 10 bases that match TRBD2. Germline lookup yields CDR1 WNHNN and CDR2 SYGVQD (reference sequence). V lost 3 bases to trimming and J lost 5 bases; unmatched junction nucleotides: 9. The CDR3 is 16 amino acids. The CDR3 DNA is TGCGCCAGCAGTGACGGAGCGGGGGGGCCTTGGGAGACCCAGTACTTC. Protein product: CASSDGAGGPWETQYF.

Note on this clone: The sample contains more than one DNA sequence encoding this CDR3. The chain recombines TRBV4-1 with TRBJ2-5, with 7 nucleotides matching TRBD1. V shed 0 bases, J shed 5 bases, and the junction held 9 bases outside the gene matches. Germline V CDR1 and CDR2: MGHRA, YSYEKL. The CDR3 extends over 16 amino acids. DNA for the CDR3: TGCGCCAGCAGCCAAGATGGGACAGCAGGGTTGGAGACCCAGTACTTC. Protein: CASSQDGTAGLETQYF.